These T cell receptor beta chains were read from a single sample in a study of cytomegalovirus exposure and HLA in healthy donors. This table comes from immunoSEQ multiplex PCR, and its TCRdb copy is limited to in-frame clones, with some not included. Its table records about 130,000 clones. Sequenced: PBMCs. The receptor source for this set is a middle-aged woman in good health and CMV-seropositive. CDR3s include the opening cysteine and the closing phenylalanine or tryptophan. The order of the fields is D gene, J gene, V gene, CDR3 protein, CDR3 DNA. D genes are given only for firm matches.

>-|TRBJ1-2|TRBV4-3
CASSQENTEDYGYTF
TGCGCCAGCAGCCAAGAGAATACAGAAGACTATGGCTACACCTTC
>-|TRBJ2-7|TRBV28
CASSFTGFEQYF
TGTGCCAGCAGTTTTACGGGTTTCGAGCAGTACTTC
>-|TRBJ1-5|TRBV27
CASSLSPTGRQPQHF
TGTGCCAGCAGTTTAAGTCCGACAGGCCGCCAGCCCCAGCATTTT
>-|TRBJ1-5|TRBV2
CASSEGSGLPQPQHF
TGTGCCAGCAGTGAGGGGTCAGGGTTGCCTCAGCCCCAGCATTTT
>-|TRBJ2-2|TRBV30
CAWGRGSGELFF
TGTGCCTGGGGAAGGGGTTCCGGGGAGCTGTTTTTT
>TRBD2|TRBJ2-1|TRBV28
CASSLWGGSKDNEQFF
TGTGCCAGCAGTTTATGGGGCGGGAGTAAGGACAATGAGCAGTTCTTC
>-|TRBJ2-3|TRBV4-2
CASRGAASTDTQYF
TGTGCCAGCAGGGGGGCGGCGAGCACAGATACGCAGTATTTT
>TRBD2|TRBJ2-3|TRBV9
CARDLSGSSTDTQYF
TGTGCCAGGGACCTTAGCGGGAGTTCGACAGATACGCAGTATTTT
>TRBD1|TRBJ1-2|TRBV28
CASVDRVGYGYTF
TGTGCCAGCGTGGACAGGGTCGGCTATGGCTACACCTTC
>TRBD2|TRBJ2-2|TRBV9
CASRPGLAGYTGELFF
TGTGCCAGCAGACCGGGACTAGCGGGTTACACCGGGGAGCTGTTTTTT
>-|TRBJ1-5|TRBV6-1
CASSEYSNQPQHF
TGTGCCAGCAGTGAATATAGCAATCAGCCCCAGCATTTT
>-|TRBJ2-4|TRBV5-1
CASSTGNGDIQYF
TGCGCCAGCAGCACCGGGAACGGAGACATTCAGTACTTC
>TRBD1|TRBJ1-5|TRBV4-1
CASSQERDRQPQHF
TGCGCCAGCAGCCAAGAACGGGACAGGCAGCCCCAGCATTTT
>-|TRBJ1-5|TRBV28
CASSLLQGNQPQHF
TGTGCCAGCAGTTTACTACAGGGAAATCAGCCCCAGCATTTT
>-|TRBJ2-6|TRBV11-1
CASSKLTGNSGANVLTF
TGTGCCAGCAGCAAGTTGACAGGAAACTCTGGGGCCAACGTCCTGACTTTC
>-|TRBJ2-5|TRBV4-1
CASSSTLNARETQYF
TGCGCCAGCAGCTCGACTCTGAACGCGAGAGAGACCCAGTACTTC
>-|TRBJ2-5|TRBV30
CAWSVLGYQETQYF
TGTGCCTGGAGTGTACTTGGTTACCAAGAGACCCAGTACTTC
>-|TRBJ1-1|TRBV10-1
CASSESGGTEAFF
TGCGCCAGCAGTGAGTCGGGGGGGACTGAAGCTTTCTTT
>-|TRBJ1-6|TRBV2
CASSVRKGESPLHF
TGTGCCAGCAGTGTTAGAAAGGGGGAGTCACCCCTCCACTTT
>-|TRBJ2-1|TRBV11-2
CASSLVPGINEQFF
TGTGCCAGCAGCTTAGTCCCAGGGATAAATGAGCAGTTCTTC
>-|TRBJ1-4|TRBV10-3
CAISEPGEKLFF
TGTGCCATCAGTGAGCCCGGTGAAAAACTGTTTTTT
>TRBD1|TRBJ1-1|TRBV28
CASSRDRGGVNTEAFF
TGTGCCAGCAGCCGGGACAGGGGGGGGGTGAACACTGAAGCTTTCTTT
>-|TRBJ1-3|TRBV6-1
CASSPLSGNTIYF
TGTGCCAGCAGTCCTCTTTCTGGAAACACCATATATTTT
>-|TRBJ2-7|TRBV4-1
CASSLDSEQYF
TGCGCCAGCAGCCTCGACTCCGAGCAGTACTTC
>-|TRBJ1-1|TRBV19
CASSFLDRMNTEAFF
TGTGCCAGTAGTTTCCTAGACAGGATGAACACTGAAGCTTTCTTT
>-|TRBJ1-2|TRBV21-1
CASSKFRNYGYTF
TGTGCCAGCAGCAAATTTCGTAACTATGGCTACACCTTC
>TRBD1|TRBJ2-3|TRBV5-1
CASSFTGDTDTQYF
TGCGCCAGCAGCTTCACAGGGGACACAGATACGCAGTATTTT
>TRBD2|TRBJ2-3|TRBV9
CASTLLAGSTDTQYF
TGTGCCAGCACCCTACTAGCGGGGAGCACAGATACGCAGTATTTT
>TRBD2|TRBJ2-7|TRBV28
CASSFNGGLAGWIGEQYF
TGTGCCAGCAGTTTTAATGGCGGACTAGCGGGTTGGATTGGCGAGCAGTACTTC